One and the same sample provided the 14 T cell receptor beta chains below, sequenced in a study of blood T cells in healthy people across ages. Then a second PCR, running roughly 7 to 11 cycles, was carried out with a sample-barcoded 5' primer and a J-beta primer mix. TCRdb re-called the 5' RACE reads through MiXCR, storing one row per CDR3 protein. The sample contains roughly 1.5 million distinct CDR3 sequences, less than 45% of which appear only once. What was sequenced was blood. These receptors were collected from a woman younger than 35 in good health.

This chain joins TRBV18 and TRBJ2-6; D unresolved. The germline V and J ends were trimmed by 1 base and 0 bases, with 7 bases remaining between them. Germline CDR1 KGHSH, CDR2 LQKENI. The CDR3 sequence is 16 residues long. The CDR3 loop is CASSPRGNSGANVLTF. Written as DNA, the CDR3 is TGTGCCAGCTCACCACGGGGTAACTCTGGGGCCAACGTCCTGACTTTC. The entire variable domain, with the rest obtained from reference TRBV18 and TRBJ2-6, is as follows: NAGVMQNPRHLVRRRGQEARLRCSPMKGHSHVYWYRQLPEEGLKFMVYLQKENIIDESGMPKERFSAEFPKEGPSILRIQQVVRGDSAAYFCASSPRGNSGANVLTFGAGSRLTVL.

The chain combines TRBV5-1 with TRBJ1-1; D is possibly TRBD1 (5 bases). Germline CDR1 and CDR2: SGHRS and YFSETQ. V was cut by 4 bases and J by 6 bases, with 22 bases left in between. This CDR3 has 16 residues. The CDR3 nucleotides are TGCGCCAGCAGCCCCCGGGGGGGAGGCTCGGGCTCTGAAGCTTTCTTT. Its translation is CASSPRGGGSGSEAFF.

The rearrangement uses TRBV20-1 and TRBJ2-7; 7 nucleotides agree with TRBD2. Unmatched junction bases numbered 13, after V lost 5 bases and J lost 0 bases. The CDR3 sequence is 16 residues long. Looked up from germline, CDR1 is DFQATT and CDR2 is SNEGSKA (reference sequence). The CDR3 protein is CSADRLSGPYSYEQYF. The CDR3 DNA follows: TGCAGTGCTGACCGGCTTAGCGGGCCCTACTCCTACGAGCAGTACTTC.

This clonotype was picked up a small number of times. The chain carries TRBV20-1 and TRBJ2-1; D is perhaps TRBD1 or TRBD2 (5 bases each). Trimming took 6 bases from V and 6 from J, leaving 15 bases between them. Germline V gene lookup returns CDR1 DFQATT and CDR2 SNEGSKA (reference sequence). The CDR3 totals 13 residues. The CDR3 DNA follows: TGCAGTGCGACATCCGGGACGTCCAATGAGCAGTTCTTC. Translation: CSATSGTSNEQFF.

This clonotype has a handful of counts. The V gene is TRBV7-9, the J gene TRBJ1-1, with 7 bases that match TRBD1. With V trimmed by 5 bases and J by 7 bases, 4 bases remained unmatched. CDR3 length: 12 residues. CDR1 SEHNR and CDR2 FQNEAQ come from the germline V gene (reference sequence). The CDR3 loop is CASSRTGNEAFF. CDR3 nucleotides: TGTGCCAGCAGCCGGACAGGAAATGAAGCTTTCTTT.

The V gene is TRBV15, the J gene TRBJ2-1; 12 bases fit TRBD2. CDR1 LNHNV and CDR2 YYDKDF come from the germline V gene (reference sequence). The CDR3 covers 16 residues. The ends lost 8 bases at V and 7 bases at J; junction bases unmatched: 12. The CDR3 nucleotides read TGTGCCACCGGAGTTATGACTAGCGGGAGTACAAATGAGCAGTTCTTC. Its protein is CATGVMTSGSTNEQFF.

This clonotype was detected only a few times. The rearrangement joins TRBV24-1 to TRBJ1-5; D is possibly TRBD1 (6 bases). The V end was cut by 2 bases, the J end by 4 bases, with 14 bases between. From germline, CDR1 is KGHDR and CDR2 SFDVKD. This CDR3 has 16 residues. This CDR3 is CATSDSRGAGNQPQHF. CDR3 DNA sequence: TGTGCCACCAGTGATTCCAGGGGCGCGGGGAATCAGCCCCAGCATTTT.

About this clonotype itself: This could be a read error, since a much larger clone is one nucleotide away. The chain employs TRBV12-3 or TRBV12-4 and TRBJ2-1; 10 bases are a match to TRBD2. This CDR3 has 15 residues. With V trimmed by 3 bases and J by 7 bases, 6 bases remained unmatched. The CDR3 DNA reads TGTGCCAGCAGTTTGGGACGAGCGGGAGGGAATGAGCAGTTCTTC. As protein: CASSLGRAGGNEQFF.

The rearrangement links TRBV4-3 to TRBJ1-2; D unclear. Trimming pared 0 bases from V and 1 base from J, leaving 9 bases between. Germline lookup yields CDR1 LGHNA and CDR2 YSLEER. The CDR3 has 15 amino acids. The CDR3 DNA follows: TGCGCCAGCAGCCAAGAGTACATCGGTAACTATGGCTACACCTTC. Its translation is CASSQEYIGNYGYTF.

The V gene is TRBV7-8, the J gene TRBJ2-3; TRBD1 agrees at 9 bases. CDR1 and CDR2 from the germline V gene are SGHVS and FQNEAQ. The junction had 11 bases not matched to a gene; V was cut back by 1 base and J by 3 bases. The CDR3 has 18 residues. The CDR3 nucleotides are TGTGCCAGCAGCTTAGGGGACAGGGTCACTTGGGCGACAGATACGCAGTATTTT. This sequence encodes CASSLGDRVTWATDTQYF.

The V and J genes are TRBV7-9 and TRBJ2-1; D remains ambiguous. The DNA matches TRBJ2-7 better at its end, which makes the J call doubtful. The CDR3 is 14 amino acids. Germline CDR1 is SEHNR and CDR2 is FQNEAQ (reference sequence). This CDR3 is CASNLLDAYNEQYF. In DNA form, the CDR3 reads TGTGCCAGCAATCTACTGGATGCCTACAATGAGCAGTACTTC.

This clonotype has ten or more counts. The CDR3, as DNA: TGTGCCAGCGACCGGGACACCTTGGGTGAGCAGTACTTC. Translating gives CASDRDTLGEQYF. The chain couples TRBV2 to TRBJ2-7; D may be TRBD1 (6 bases). The CDR3 has 13 amino acids. The ends were cut back, 8 bases at V and 7 bases at J, with 18 bases in the middle. From germline, CDR1 is SNHLY and CDR2 FYNNEI.

The chain is built from TRBV5-5 and TRBJ2-4; maybe TRBD2 (5 bases). The end of the DNA aligns better with TRBJ2-5, so the J call may be wrong. This CDR3 is 12 amino acids long. CDR1 and CDR2 (germline): SGHKS, YYEKEE (reference sequence). Here the CDR3 DNA reads TGTGCCAGCACGGGATCCAAAGAGACCCAGTACTTC. Its protein is CASTGSKETQYF.

The chain combines TRBV27 with TRBJ2-1; D remains ambiguous. Trimming stripped 0 bases from V and 0 bases from J, with 12 bases between. Germline lookup yields CDR1 MNHEY and CDR2 SMNVEV (reference sequence). CDR3 length: 17 residues. CDR3 bases: TGTGCCAGCAGTTTATCCCCAAAGTGGACCTCCTACAATGAGCAGTTCTTC. This translates into CASSLSPKWTSYNEQFF.